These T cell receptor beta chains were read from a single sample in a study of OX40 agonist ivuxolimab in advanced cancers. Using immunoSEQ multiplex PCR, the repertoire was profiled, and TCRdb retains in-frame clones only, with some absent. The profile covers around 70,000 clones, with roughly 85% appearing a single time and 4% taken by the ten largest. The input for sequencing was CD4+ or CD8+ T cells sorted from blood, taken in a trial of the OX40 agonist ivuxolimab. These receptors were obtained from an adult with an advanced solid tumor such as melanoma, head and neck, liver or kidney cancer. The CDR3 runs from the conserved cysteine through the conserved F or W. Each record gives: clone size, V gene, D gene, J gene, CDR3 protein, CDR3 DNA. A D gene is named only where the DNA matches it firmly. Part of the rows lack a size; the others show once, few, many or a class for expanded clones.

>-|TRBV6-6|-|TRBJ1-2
CASSSLDSSYYGYTF
TGTGCCAGCAGTTCCCTCGACAGTTCCTACTATGGCTACACCTTC
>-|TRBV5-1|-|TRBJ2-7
CASSHGRGTYEQYF
TGCGCCAGCAGCCACGGTCGGGGAACCTACGAGCAGTACTTC
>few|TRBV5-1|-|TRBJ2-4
CASSSGTAENIQYF
TGCGCCAGCAGCTCGGGGACGGCAGAAAACATTCAGTACTTC
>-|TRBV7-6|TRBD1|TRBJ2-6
CASSWDRAPSGANVLTF
TGTGCCAGCAGCTGGGACAGGGCCCCTTCTGGGGCCAACGTCCTGACTTTC
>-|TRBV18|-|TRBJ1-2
CASSPALTHYGYTF
TGTGCCAGCTCACCGGCGTTAACCCATTATGGCTACACCTTC
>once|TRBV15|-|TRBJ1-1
CATSRHSADTEAFF
TGTGCCACCAGCAGACATTCGGCCGACACTGAAGCTTTCTTT
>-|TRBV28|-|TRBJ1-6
CASSLGDSFTSFSYNSPLHF
TGTGCCAGCAGTTTAGGAGACAGCTTTACGTCTTTCTCCTATAATTCACCCCTCCACTTT
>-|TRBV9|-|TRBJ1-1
CASSVGPENTEAFF
TGTGCCAGCAGCGTGGGGCCGGAGAACACTGAAGCTTTCTTT
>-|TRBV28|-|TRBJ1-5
CASRGGAQPQHF
TGTGCCAGCCGGGGGGGTGCCCAGCCCCAGCATTTT
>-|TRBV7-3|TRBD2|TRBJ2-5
CASSPGLAGMETQYF
TGTGCCAGCAGCCCGGGACTAGCGGGAATGGAGACCCAGTACTTC
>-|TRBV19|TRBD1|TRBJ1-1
CASSLRGVAEAFF
TGTGCCAGTAGCCTCAGGGGGGTCGCTGAAGCTTTCTTT
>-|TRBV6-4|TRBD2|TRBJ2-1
CASSDSWTSGKYNEQFF
TGTGCCAGCAGTGACTCCTGGACTAGCGGGAAATACAATGAGCAGTTCTTC
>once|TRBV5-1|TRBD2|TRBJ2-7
CASSLTSGVYEQYF
TGCGCCAGCAGCTTGACTAGCGGGGTTTACGAGCAGTACTTC
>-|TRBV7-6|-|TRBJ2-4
CASSPLPADSGIQYF
TGTGCCAGCAGCCCCCTTCCGGCCGATAGCGGCATTCAGTACTTC
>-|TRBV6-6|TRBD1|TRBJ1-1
CASSYSQGVLTEAFF
TGTGCCAGCAGTTACTCCCAGGGGGTCCTCACTGAAGCTTTCTTT
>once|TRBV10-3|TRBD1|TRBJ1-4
CAISAGTGGNEKLFF
TGTGCCATCAGTGCTGGGACAGGCGGAAATGAAAAACTGTTTTTT
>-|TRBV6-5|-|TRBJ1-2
CASSYSGQTYGYTF
TGTGCCAGCAGTTACTCGGGGCAGACCTATGGCTACACCTTC
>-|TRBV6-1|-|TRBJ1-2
CASSEQGTGNYGYTF
TGTGCCAGCAGTGAACAAGGGACGGGGAACTATGGCTACACCTTC